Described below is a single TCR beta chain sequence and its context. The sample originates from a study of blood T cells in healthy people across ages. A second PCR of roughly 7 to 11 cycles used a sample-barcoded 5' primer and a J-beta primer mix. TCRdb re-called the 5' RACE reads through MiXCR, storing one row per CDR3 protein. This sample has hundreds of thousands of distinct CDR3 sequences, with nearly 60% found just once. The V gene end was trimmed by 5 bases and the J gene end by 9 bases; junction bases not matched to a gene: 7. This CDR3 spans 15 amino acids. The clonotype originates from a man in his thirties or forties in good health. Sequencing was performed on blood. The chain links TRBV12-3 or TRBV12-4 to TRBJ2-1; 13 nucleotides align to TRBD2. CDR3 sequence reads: CASSQTSGGAGEQFF. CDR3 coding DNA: TGTGCCAGCAGTCAAACTAGCGGGGGGGCCGGTGAGCAGTTCTTC.